The 18 T cell receptor beta chains presented below share a single source sample, sequenced in a study of graft-versus-host responses after intestinal transplantation. Stimulators, some 200,000 irradiated and violet-dye-labeled cells, were plated with some 200,000 CFSE-labeled responder cells. Only in-frame clones appear in the TCRdb table, and some are missing; sequencing was by immunoSEQ multiplex PCR. The table records approximately 15,000 clones, 30% to 40% of them present only once. Sequencing was performed on alloreactive CD8+ T cells from a mixed lymphocyte reaction culture, taken before intestinal transplant. Subset defined: CFSE-low proliferating T cells sorted from roughly six-day pre-transplant mixed lymphocyte reaction (GvH or HvG direction). These receptors came from a human patient who received an intestinal transplant.

CDR3 nucleotide sequence: TGTGCCAGCAGCCGACCGGGACAGCGGCCGCATGGCTACACCTTC. Amino acids: CASSRPGQRPHGYTF. The chain joins TRBV11-2 to TRBJ1-2; 7 bases match TRBD1. Germline-derived CDR1 and CDR2 are SGHAT and FQNNGV. CDR3 length equals 15 residues. V was pared by 5 bases and J by 6 bases, with 12 bases of the junction left unmatched.

The genes are TRBV2 and TRBJ1-1; 8 bases are a match to TRBD1. There are 14 residues in the CDR3. Germline V CDR1 and CDR2: SNHLY, FYNNEI. The V gene end was trimmed by 7 bases and the J gene end by 1 base; junction bases not matched to a gene: 5. CDR3 amino acids: CASTKTGENTEAFF. DNA for the CDR3: TGTGCCAGCACTAAGACAGGGGAGAACACTGAAGCTTTCTTT.

The chain combines TRBV27 with TRBJ2-7; TRBD2 aligns across 8 bases. This CDR3 spans 15 amino acids. J lost 1 base, V lost 6 bases, and 8 bases had no gene match. Germline assignment: CDR1 MNHEY and CDR2 SMNVEV (reference sequence). Written as DNA, the CDR3 is TGTGCCAGCAGCCCGGGGGGGGTTAATTCCTACGAGCAGTACTTC. Its protein is CASSPGGVNSYEQYF.

Relative to its sample, this clone is medium-sized. The chain joins TRBV10-2 to TRBJ1-2, with D unclear. Trimming left V 0 bases short and J 4 bases short, with 12 bases between. The CDR3 contains 15 residues. Germline V gives CDR1 WSHSY, CDR2 SAAADI. The CDR3 loop is CASSESSWGIYGYTF. CDR3 nucleotide sequence: TGCGCCAGCAGTGAGTCGTCGTGGGGAATCTATGGCTACACCTTC.

This clone appeared a few times. The chain uses TRBV4-1 and TRBJ2-3; TRBD2 agrees at 9 bases. CDR1 is MGHRA and CDR2 is YSYEKL in the germline V gene. The CDR3 is 17 residues long. Germline trimming cut 1 base from V and 5 bases from J; bases unmatched to any gene: 10. The CDR3 region has the DNA TGCGCCAGCAGCCAAGTTTACGCGGGGGGGCCGAGAGATACGCAGTATTTT. Encoded protein: CASSQVYAGGPRDTQYF.

This clone occurred a few times. The J gene is TRBJ2-2, the V gene TRBV12-5; no clear D gene. Between the trimmed V and J ends, which lost 6 bases and 5 bases, there was a span of 4 bases. Looked up from germline, CDR1 is LGHNT and CDR2 is FRNRAP. The CDR3 is 11 amino acids. CDR3 DNA sequence: TGTGCTAGTGGCTCAACCGGGGAGCTGTTTTTT. It encodes CASGSTGELFF.

The chain couples TRBV7-7 to TRBJ1-3, with D tentatively TRBD1 (5 bases). V was trimmed by 5 bases and J by 4 bases, leaving 21 bases between them. CDR1 is SSHAT and CDR2 is FNYEAQ in the germline V gene (reference sequence). The CDR3 has 17 residues. In nucleotides, the CDR3 is TGTGCCAGCAGCACAATTCCCAGGGCGAGGTGGGGAAACACCATATATTTT. Residues: CASSTIPRARWGNTIYF.

The chain combines TRBV7-9 with TRBJ2-5, with D perhaps TRBD2 (6 bases). V was cut by 4 bases and J by 0 bases, with 9 bases left in between. CDR1 is SEHNR and CDR2 is FQNEAQ in the germline V gene (reference sequence). This CDR3 has 14 residues. CDR3 protein: CASSSRLDQETQYF. For the CDR3, the DNA is TGTGCCAGCAGCTCCCGACTAGACCAAGAGACCCAGTACTTC.

This clone has a handful of counts. The chain couples TRBV6-5 to TRBJ2-1; a weak D match, TRBD1 (6 bases). Trimming pared 6 bases from V and 5 bases from J, leaving 11 bases between. Looked up from germline, CDR1 is MNHEY and CDR2 is SVGAGI. The CDR3 is 13 residues long. This CDR3 reads CASSADSNNEQFF. The CDR3 DNA reads as TGTGCCAGCAGCGCGGACAGCAACAATGAGCAGTTCTTC.

J is TRBJ1-1 and V is TRBV5-8; the D is unclear. This CDR3 is 12 amino acids long. Between the trimmed V and J ends, which lost 0 bases and 6 bases, there was a span of 6 bases. Germline V CDR1 and CDR2: SGHTS, YDEGEE. For the CDR3, the DNA is TGTGCCAGCAGCTTGGTTAGCCCTGAAGCTTTCTTT. Its translation is CASSLVSPEAFF.

This clone was counted only a few times. The chain couples TRBV9 to TRBJ2-7, with TRBD1 identical over 7 bases. Germline V gene data show CDR1 as SGDLS and CDR2 as YYNGEE. The CDR3 length is 15 residues. The ends lost 0 bases at V and 0 bases at J; junction bases unmatched: 3. CDR3 amino acids: CASSVGWDSSYEQYF. For the CDR3, the DNA is TGTGCCAGCAGCGTAGGGTGGGACAGCTCCTACGAGCAGTACTTC.

This clone was counted a few times. The rearrangement uses TRBV6-1 and TRBJ2-7; D gene uncertain. The CDR3 is 15 residues long. The germline CDR1 and CDR2 sequences are MNHNS and SASEGT. V gave up 1 base and J gave up 3 bases, with 13 bases separating them. CDR3 sequence reads: CASSEDRDDDYEQYF. CDR3 nucleotides: TGTGCCAGCAGTGAAGATCGAGACGATGACTACGAGCAGTACTTC.

The chain uses TRBV5-5 and TRBJ1-3, with a possible D match to TRBD1 (5 bases). CDR3 length: 17 amino acids. Germline CDR1 and CDR2: SGHKS and YYEKEE (reference sequence). V lost 4 bases, J lost 0 bases, and 17 bases lay in between. The CDR3 region has the DNA TGTGCCAGCAGCCTCCATCTCGGGGGGAACTCTGGAAACACCATATATTTT. This sequence encodes CASSLHLGGNSGNTIYF.

The rearrangement joins TRBV7-9 to TRBJ2-1; D may be TRBD1 or TRBD2 (5 bases each). Deletions cut 4 bases from V and 4 bases from J, with 8 bases between. Germline-derived CDR1 and CDR2 are SEHNR and FQNEAQ (reference sequence). There are 13 residues in the CDR3. In DNA form, the CDR3 reads TGTGCCAGCAGCTACGGGGCATACAATGAGCAGTTCTTC. Its translation: CASSYGAYNEQFF.

This chain connects TRBV4-1 to TRBJ2-7; 12 positions match TRBD2. The trim removed 2 bases at V and 2 bases at J, leaving 4 bases unmatched. This CDR3 spans 16 amino acids. The V gene's germline CDR1 is MGHRA and CDR2 YSYEKL. CDR3 loop: CASSQPLAGGPYEQYF. The CDR3 coding sequence is TGCGCCAGCAGCCAACCACTAGCGGGGGGTCCCTACGAGCAGTACTTC.

J is TRBJ2-7 and V is TRBV11-2; D unresolved. The V end was cut by 6 bases, the J end by 0 bases, with 12 bases between. The CDR3 is made up of 14 amino acids. Per germline, CDR1 SGHAT and CDR2 FQNNGV. The CDR3 DNA follows: TGTGCCAGCAGTCTAGGTACATTCTCCTACGAGCAGTACTTC. This codes for CASSLGTFSYEQYF.

This clone was observed a handful of times. The rearrangement joins TRBV6-6 to TRBJ1-1, with TRBD1 as a possible D gene (5 bases). Per the germline V gene, CDR1 is MNHNY and CDR2 is SVGAGI (reference sequence). V lost 3 bases and J lost 3, with 8 bases in between. The CDR3 sequence is 13 residues long. This chain's CDR3 is CASSYGGDTEAFF. CDR3 sequence (DNA): TGTGCCAGCAGTTATGGGGGGGACACTGAAGCTTTCTTT.

The chain uses TRBV27 and TRBJ2-1; TRBD1 might be the D (5 bases). Germline V gene data show CDR1 as MNHEY and CDR2 as SMNVEV (reference sequence). The CDR3 has 15 residues. With 11 bases removed from V and 1 base from J, the gap between germline ends came to 18 bases. The CDR3 DNA sequence: TGTGCCTCTAGAGTGGGGAAGGGGTCCTACAATGAGCAGTTCTTC. Translating gives CASRVGKGSYNEQFF.